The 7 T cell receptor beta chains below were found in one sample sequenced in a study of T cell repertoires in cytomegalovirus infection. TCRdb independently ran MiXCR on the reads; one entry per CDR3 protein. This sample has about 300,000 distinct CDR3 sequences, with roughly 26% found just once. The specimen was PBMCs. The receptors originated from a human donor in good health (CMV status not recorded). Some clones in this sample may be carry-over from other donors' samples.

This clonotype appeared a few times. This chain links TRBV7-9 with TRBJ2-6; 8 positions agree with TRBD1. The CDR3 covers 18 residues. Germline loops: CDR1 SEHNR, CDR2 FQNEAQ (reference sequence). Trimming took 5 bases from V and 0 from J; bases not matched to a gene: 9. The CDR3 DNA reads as TGTGCCAGCAGCCCCCGGGACAGGCGATACTCTGGGGCCAACGTCCTGACTTTC. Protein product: CASSPRDRRYSGANVLTF.

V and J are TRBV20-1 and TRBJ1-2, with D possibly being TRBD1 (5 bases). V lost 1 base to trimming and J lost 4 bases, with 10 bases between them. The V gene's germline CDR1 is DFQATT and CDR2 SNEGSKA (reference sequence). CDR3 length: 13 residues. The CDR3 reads CSARGGRAYGYTF. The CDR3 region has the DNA TGCAGTGCTAGAGGGGGGAGGGCCTATGGCTACACCTTC.

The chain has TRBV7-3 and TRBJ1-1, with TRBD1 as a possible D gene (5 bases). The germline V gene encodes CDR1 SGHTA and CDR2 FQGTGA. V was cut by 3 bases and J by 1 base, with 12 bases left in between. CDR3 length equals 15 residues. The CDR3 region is CASSLLQGRNTEAFF. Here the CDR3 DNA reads TGTGCCAGCAGCTTGTTGCAGGGCCGGAACACTGAAGCTTTCTTT.

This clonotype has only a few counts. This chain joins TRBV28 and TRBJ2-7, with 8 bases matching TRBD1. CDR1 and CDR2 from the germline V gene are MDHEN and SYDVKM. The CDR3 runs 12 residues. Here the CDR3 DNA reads TGTGCTTGGGGGACAGGCGTCTACGAGCAGTACTTC. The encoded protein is CAWGTGVYEQYF. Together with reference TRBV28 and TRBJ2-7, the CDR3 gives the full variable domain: DVKVTQSSRYLVKRTGEKVFLECVQDMDHENMFWYRQDPGLGLRLIYFSYDVKMKEKGDIPEGYSVSREKKERFSLILESASTNQTSMYLCAWGTGVYEQYFGPGTRLTVT.

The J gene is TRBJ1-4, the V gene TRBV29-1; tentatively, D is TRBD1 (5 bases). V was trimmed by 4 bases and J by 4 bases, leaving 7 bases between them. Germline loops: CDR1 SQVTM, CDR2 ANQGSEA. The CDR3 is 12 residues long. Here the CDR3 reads CSVGQSNEKLFF. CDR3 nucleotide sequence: TGCAGCGTTGGACAGAGTAATGAAAAACTGTTTTTT.

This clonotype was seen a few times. This CDR3 reads CASSKPPGLNTEAFF. The CDR3, as DNA: TGTGCCAGTAGTAAACCCCCGGGACTGAACACTGAAGCTTTCTTT. The gene calls are TRBV19 and TRBJ1-1; a weak D match, TRBD1 (5 bases). V was cut by 4 bases and J by 0 bases, with 12 bases left in between. Per the germline V gene, CDR1 is LNHDA and CDR2 is SQIVND (reference sequence). The CDR3 runs to 15 residues.

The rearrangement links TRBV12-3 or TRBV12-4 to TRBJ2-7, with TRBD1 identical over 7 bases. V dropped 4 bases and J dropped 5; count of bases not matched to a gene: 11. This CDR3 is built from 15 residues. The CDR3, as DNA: TGTGCCAGCAGTTCCGAGGACAGGCTGGCGCACGAGCAGTACTTC. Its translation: CASSSEDRLAHEQYF.